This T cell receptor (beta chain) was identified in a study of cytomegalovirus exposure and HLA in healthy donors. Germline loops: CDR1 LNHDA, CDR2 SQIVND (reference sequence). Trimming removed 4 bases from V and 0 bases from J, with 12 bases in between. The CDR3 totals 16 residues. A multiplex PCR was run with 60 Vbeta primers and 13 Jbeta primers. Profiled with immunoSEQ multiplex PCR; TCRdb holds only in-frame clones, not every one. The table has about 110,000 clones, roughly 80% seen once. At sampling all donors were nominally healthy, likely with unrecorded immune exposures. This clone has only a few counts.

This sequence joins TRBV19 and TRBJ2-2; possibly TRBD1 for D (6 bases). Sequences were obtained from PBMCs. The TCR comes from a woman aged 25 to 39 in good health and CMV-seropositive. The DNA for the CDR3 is TGTGCCAGTAGTAAATTTGGGGGCGCGAACACCGGGGAGCTGTTTTTT. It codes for CASSKFGGANTGELFF.